The text below deals with one T cell receptor (beta chain). Each CDR3 protein is one row after TCRdb ran MiXCR on the reads. This sample has 150,000 to 200,000 distinct CDR3 sequences; roughly 9.8% occur once, and the top ten carry approximately 4.3%. The data stem from a study of T cell repertoires in cytomegalovirus infection. Study in general: An indication of both CMV infection and matching HLA type came from public TCR beta signatures.

The germline V gene encodes CDR1 SNHLY and CDR2 FYNNEI. V shed 2 bases and J shed 0 bases, with 10 bases lying between them. The CDR3 is made up of 15 amino acids. The genes are TRBV2 and TRBJ1-2; D uncertain. This receptor was obtained from a human donor in good health (CMV status not recorded). Some clones in this sample may be carry-over from other donors' samples. The sequenced material came from PBMCs. CDR3 sequence (DNA): TGTGCCAGCAGTGAAACTACTGGGGCTAACTATGGCTACACCTTC. It codes for CASSETTGANYGYTF.